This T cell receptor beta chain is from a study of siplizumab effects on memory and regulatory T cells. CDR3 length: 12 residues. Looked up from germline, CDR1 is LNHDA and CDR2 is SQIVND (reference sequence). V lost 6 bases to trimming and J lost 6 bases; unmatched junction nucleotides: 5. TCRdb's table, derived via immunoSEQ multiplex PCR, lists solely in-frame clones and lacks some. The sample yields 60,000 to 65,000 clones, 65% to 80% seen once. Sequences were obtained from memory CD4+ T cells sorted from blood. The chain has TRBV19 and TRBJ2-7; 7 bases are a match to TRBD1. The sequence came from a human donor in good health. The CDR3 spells CASRDRWGEQYF. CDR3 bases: TGTGCCAGTAGGGACAGGTGGGGCGAGCAGTACTTC.